The entry that follows covers one TCR beta chain sequence. The clone's antigen remains unknown. Base qualities are not at hand, and no much larger clone is one base apart. These data originate in a study of CD8 T cells in Susac syndrome (dated by TCRdb to the late 2010s). Regarding the study in general: Repertoire sequencing was used to test whether CD8+ T cell activation and differentiation in Susac syndrome was antigen driven. CD8+ T cell repertoire clonality was compared between more than 9 healthy donors, some 14 Susac syndrome patients and 15 multiple sclerosis patients. What the work shows at the level of the full study, not this receptor alone: The study acknowledged that relatively few individuals were included in the TCR sequencing and HLA analysis.

RNA was extracted with the RNeasy kit and roughly 0.45 to 1 ug was reverse transcribed using random hexamers. The immunoSEQ multiplex PCR assay, covering 54 Vbeta and 13 Jbeta segments, was used to amplify TCR beta CDR3 regions. PCR amplification bias was corrected using a synthetic template baseline for primer optimization and computational correction. In the original analysis: Reads were annotated to V, D and J genes according to IMGT and were analyzed with immunoSEQ Analyzer, with only productive sequences retained. Clonality was calculated as one minus the Shannon entropy normalized by log2 of the number of productive unique sequences. For each patient and control, public and private clones were evaluated among the 100 most prevalent clones. Susac-specific clones were defined as absent from healthy and MS cohorts, about 1,100 published viral clones and other ImmuneACCESS disease sequences. TCRdb reworked the public reads: Q25 trimming with fastp, MiXCR clone assembly, productive beta chains retained. Rows are unified per CDR3 protein, each entry keeping the most common DNA and genes. TCRdb, rather than the study authors, made the V and J calls. The table for this sample lists 110,000 to 150,000 distinct CDR3 sequences; approximately 95% of them were counted only once. The top ten clones comprise about 0.25% of the sample.

Peripheral blood CD8+ and CD4+ T cells from healthy donors, Susac syndrome patients and multiple sclerosis patients were profiled using high-throughput TCR beta sequencing. Healthy donors were age- and sex-matched controls. Bulk CD8+ and CD4+ T cells were purified magnetically by negative isolation, whereas CD8+ TEMRA cells were enriched by FACS. Blood was drawn into EDTA tubes, processed within 24 hours, and PBMCs were isolated by density gradient centrifugation. PBMCs destined for TCR sequencing were cryopreserved in liquid nitrogen and later thawed in a 37 °C water bath. The sorted or isolated CD4+, CD8+ and CD8+ TEMRA cells had a purity of 90% or higher. CDR1 MNHEY and CDR2 SMNVEV are derived from the germline V gene (reference sequence). From cysteine to phenylalanine, the CDR3 is 14 amino acids long. Only the CDR3 DNA is retained, 42 bases long and in frame from the first base. V and J are trimmed by 2 bases and 2 bases, and the gene matches miss 2 bases of the junction.

Recombination linked TRBV27 to TRBJ1-1, with TRBD1 identical over 7 junction bases. The sample consisted of CD8+ T cells from PBMCs. This TCR derives from a human donor in good health. The nucleotide sequence reads as follows: TGTGCCAGCAGTTTAGAGGGGGCTAACACTGAAGCTTTCTTT. This gives the protein CASSLEGANTEAFF.